This TCR beta chain was retrieved from a study of cytomegalovirus exposure and HLA in healthy donors. Amplification used 60 Vbeta primers and 13 Jbeta primers. Sequenced by immunoSEQ multiplex PCR; TCRdb stores in-frame clones only, minus some. The sample records about 120,000 clones, over 60% being singletons. Germline CDR1 and CDR2: GTSNPN and SVGIG (reference sequence). The CDR3 contains 13 residues. V lost 0 bases and J lost 7, with 10 bases in between. The rearrangement joins TRBV30 to TRBJ2-1; D may be TRBD1 (6 bases). Sample: PBMCs. The TCR sequence derives from a woman between 35 and 50 years old in good health and CMV-seropositive. CDR3 amino acids: CAWSVGGTNEQFF. Written as DNA, the CDR3 is TGTGCCTGGAGTGTAGGGGGTACGAATGAGCAGTTCTTC.